This T cell receptor (beta chain) was sequenced for a study of T cells after yellow fever vaccination. General observations from the study: Most primary-vaccination clones reappeared after the booster (about 97% CD4, 85% to 90% CD8).

Germline CDR1 is LGHNA and CDR2 is YNFKEQ. The ends were cut back, 4 bases at V and 0 bases at J, with 10 bases in the middle. This CDR3 contains 15 residues. Via MiXCR, TCRdb re-called the 5' RACE reads, giving one row per CDR3 protein. In the table there are 45,000 to 75,000 distinct CDR3 sequences, 4.5% to 6% of which are singletons. This clonotype was observed at least ten times. This TCR derives from a man younger than 30 who received the YFV17D yellow fever vaccine. The chain carries TRBV4-2 and TRBJ1-3; D is undetermined. The sequenced sample was PBMCs, either bulk or a sorted T-cell subset (CD4+, CD8+, memory, or dextramer-sorted; not recorded which), obtained on the day of the yellow fever booster vaccination. The CDR3 loop is CASSPESASGNTIYF. The CDR3 nucleotides are TGTGCCAGCAGCCCCGAATCGGCCTCTGGAAACACCATATATTTT.